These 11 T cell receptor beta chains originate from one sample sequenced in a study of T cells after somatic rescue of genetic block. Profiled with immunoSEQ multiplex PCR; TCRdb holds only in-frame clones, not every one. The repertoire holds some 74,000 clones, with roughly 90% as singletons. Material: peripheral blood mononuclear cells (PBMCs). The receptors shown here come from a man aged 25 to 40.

Here the CDR3 reads CASSLVLEQGVKNIQYF. CDR3 bases: TGTGCCAGCAGCTTGGTTCTCGAACAGGGTGTCAAAAACATTCAGTACTTC. The V and J genes are TRBV5-6 and TRBJ2-4; D is possibly TRBD1 (6 bases). This CDR3 has 17 amino acids. CDR1 is SGHDT, CDR2 YYEEEE, per germline. V gave up 0 bases and J gave up 3 bases, with 16 bases separating them.

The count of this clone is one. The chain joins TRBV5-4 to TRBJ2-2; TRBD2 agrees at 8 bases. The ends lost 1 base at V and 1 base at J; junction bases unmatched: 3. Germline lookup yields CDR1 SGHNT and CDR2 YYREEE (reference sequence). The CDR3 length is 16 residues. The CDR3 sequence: CASSLRSGGNTGELFF. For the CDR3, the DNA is TGTGCCAGCAGCTTGAGAAGCGGGGGGAACACCGGGGAGCTGTTTTTT.

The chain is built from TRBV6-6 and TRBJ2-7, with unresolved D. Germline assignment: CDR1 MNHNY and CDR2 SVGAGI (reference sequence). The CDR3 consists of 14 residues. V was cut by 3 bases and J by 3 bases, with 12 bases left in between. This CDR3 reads CASSYSRDDYEQYF. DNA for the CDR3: TGTGCCAGCAGTTATAGTCGTGATGACTACGAGCAGTACTTC.

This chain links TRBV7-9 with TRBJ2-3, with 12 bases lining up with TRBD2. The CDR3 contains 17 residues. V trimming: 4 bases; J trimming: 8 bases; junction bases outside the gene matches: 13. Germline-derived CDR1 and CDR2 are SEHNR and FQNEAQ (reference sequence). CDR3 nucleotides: TGTGCCAGCAGCTCGGACGGGACTAGCGGGTGGGGGGCTACGCAGTATTTT. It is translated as CASSSDGTSGWGATQYF.

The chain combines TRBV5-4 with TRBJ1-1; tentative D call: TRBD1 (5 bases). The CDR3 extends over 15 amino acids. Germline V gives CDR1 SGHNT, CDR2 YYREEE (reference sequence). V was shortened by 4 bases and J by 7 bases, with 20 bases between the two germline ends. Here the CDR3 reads CASSRTDSGVVEAFF. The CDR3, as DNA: TGTGCCAGCAGCCGTACGGACTCGGGGGTAGTTGAAGCTTTCTTT.

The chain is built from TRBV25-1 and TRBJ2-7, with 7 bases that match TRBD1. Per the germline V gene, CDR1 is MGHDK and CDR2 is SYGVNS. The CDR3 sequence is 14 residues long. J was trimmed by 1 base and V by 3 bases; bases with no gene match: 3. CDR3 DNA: TGTGCCAGCAGTGATGTGGACAGGTCCTACGAGCAGTACTTC. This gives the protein CASSDVDRSYEQYF.

The chain's CDR3 is CASSPGLSYGYTF. The CDR3 bases are TGTGCCAGCAGTCCGGGACTGTCCTATGGCTACACCTTC. V gene TRBV27 combines with J gene TRBJ1-2, with D perhaps matching TRBD1 (5 bases). The CDR3 is 13 amino acids. Germline CDR1 reads MNHEY; CDR2 reads SMNVEV (reference sequence). V lost 5 bases and J lost 4, with 11 bases in between.

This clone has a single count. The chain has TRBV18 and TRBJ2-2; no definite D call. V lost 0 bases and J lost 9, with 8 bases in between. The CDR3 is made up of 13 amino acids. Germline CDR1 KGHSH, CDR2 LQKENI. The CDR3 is CASSPPMIRELFF. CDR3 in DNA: TGTGCCAGCTCACCACCGATGATCAGGGAGCTGTTTTTT.

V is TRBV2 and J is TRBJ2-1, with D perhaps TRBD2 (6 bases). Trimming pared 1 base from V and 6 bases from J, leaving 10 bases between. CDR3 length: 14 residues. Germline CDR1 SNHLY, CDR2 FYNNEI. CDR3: CASSEVPGSNEQFF. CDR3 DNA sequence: TGTGCCAGCAGTGAAGTCCCCGGGAGCAATGAGCAGTTCTTC.

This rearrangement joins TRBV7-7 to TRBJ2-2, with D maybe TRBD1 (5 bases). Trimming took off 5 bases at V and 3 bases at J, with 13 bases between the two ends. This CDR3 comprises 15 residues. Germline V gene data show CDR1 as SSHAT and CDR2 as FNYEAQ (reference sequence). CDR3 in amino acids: CASSETGFYTGELFF. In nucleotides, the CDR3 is TGTGCCAGCAGCGAAACAGGTTTTTACACCGGGGAGCTGTTTTTT.

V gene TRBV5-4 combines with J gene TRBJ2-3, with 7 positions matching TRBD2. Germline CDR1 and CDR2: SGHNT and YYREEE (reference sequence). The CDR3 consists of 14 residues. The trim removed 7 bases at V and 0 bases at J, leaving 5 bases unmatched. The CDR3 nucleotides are TGTGCCAGCCGTCAGGGACTAAGCACAGATACGCAGTATTTT. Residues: CASRQGLSTDTQYF.